This T cell receptor (beta chain) was profiled in a study of blood T cell repertoires in COVID-19. Clones were read by immunoSEQ multiplex PCR, and TCRdb kept only the in-frame ones, dropping some. The sample consists of fewer than 350,000 clones, 80% to 95% of them appearing once. Sequencing was done on a sample of peripheral blood. The clonotype comes from a woman aged 30 to 39 with COVID-19, enrolled during active disease.

In DNA form, the CDR3 reads TGCAGCGTTGAAGACAGGGGGTTGCGGGGCGCCTACGAGCAGTACTTC. This codes for CSVEDRGLRGAYEQYF. V and J are TRBV29-1 and TRBJ2-7, with D possibly being TRBD1 (7 bases). The V and J ends lost 0 bases and 2 bases respectively, with 17 bases between them. Germline lookup yields CDR1 SQVTM and CDR2 ANQGSEA. The CDR3 runs 16 residues.